The 28 T cell receptor beta chains in this list originate from one sample, sequenced in a study of T-cell memory formation after mild COVID-19. A single record per CDR3 protein comes from TCRdb applying MiXCR to the 5' RACE reads. The sample consists of approximately 340,000 distinct CDR3 sequences, roughly 13% of them appearing once. Material for sequencing was PBMCs or a T cell subset sorted from them (not recorded which). The receptors were gathered from a young man who had mild COVID-19 (a few samples of this study predate the infection). Cell type and time point are not known.

There are many counts of this clonotype. The V and J genes are TRBV4-3 and TRBJ1-5, with D perhaps matching TRBD1 (6 bases). The length of the CDR3 is 15 residues. The V gene's germline CDR1 is LGHNA and CDR2 YSLEER. The V end lost 0 bases, the J end lost 1 base, and 7 bases lay between the germline ends. The CDR3 spells CASSQERGSNQPQHF. The CDR3 DNA sequence: TGCGCCAGCAGCCAAGAGAGGGGGAGCAATCAGCCCCAGCATTTT.

J is TRBJ2-2 and V is TRBV29-1; D might be TRBD1 or TRBD2, each matching 5 bases. Germline V gene lookup returns CDR1 SQVTM and CDR2 ANQGSEA. V dropped 0 bases and J dropped 3 bases, with 11 bases sitting between them. This CDR3 is built from 15 residues. The CDR3 protein is CSVEDGAADTGELFF. In nucleotides, the CDR3 is TGCAGCGTTGAAGACGGGGCGGCAGACACCGGGGAGCTGTTTTTT.

In DNA, the CDR3 is TGTGCCAGCAGCGTAGCTCCGACCCGGGGGGATACGCAGTATTTT. Translating gives CASSVAPTRGDTQYF. The genes are TRBV9 and TRBJ2-3; maybe TRBD2 (6 bases). The CDR3 covers 15 residues. V was pared by 0 bases and J by 6 bases, with 14 bases between. CDR1 is SGDLS, CDR2 YYNGEE, per germline.

This clonotype appeared a few times. The chain joins TRBV3-1 to TRBJ1-2, with TRBD1 matching 8 bases. After removal of 4 bases from V and 0 bases from J, the junction contained 4 bases not matched to a gene. CDR3 size: 15 residues. Germline CDR1 and CDR2: LGHDT and YNNKEL (reference sequence). The DNA of the CDR3 is TGTGCCAGCAGCCCCGGGACAGGCCCTAACTATGGCTACACCTTC. This gives the protein CASSPGTGPNYGYTF.

This clonotype was counted a few times. V gene TRBV6-6 combines with J gene TRBJ1-3; possibly TRBD1 for D (5 bases). The CDR3 extends over 14 amino acids. CDR1 and CDR2 from the germline V gene are MNHNY and SVGAGI (reference sequence). The V and J ends lost 5 bases and 4 bases respectively, with 12 bases between them. In DNA form, the CDR3 reads TGTGCCAGCAGTCTTCAGGGAACCGGAAACACCATATATTTT. Protein sequence: CASSLQGTGNTIYF.

The gene calls are TRBV4-1 and TRBJ2-7; 7 bases map to TRBD2. The trim removed 1 base at V and 3 bases at J, leaving 3 bases unmatched. This CDR3 contains 14 residues. The germline V gene encodes CDR1 MGHRA and CDR2 YSYEKL. The CDR3 is CASSQGEGHYEQYF. The CDR3 bases are TGCGCCAGCAGCCAAGGGGAGGGTCACTACGAGCAGTACTTC.

The V gene is TRBV7-2, the J gene TRBJ1-2, with a possible D match to TRBD1 (5 bases). The CDR3 length is 12 residues. V gave up 5 bases and J gave up 6 bases, with 10 bases separating them. Germline V lookup: CDR1 SGHTA, CDR2 FQGNSA. CDR3 amino acids: CASSPGTHGYTF. CDR3 coding DNA: TGTGCCAGCAGCCCAGGGACGCATGGCTACACCTTC.

V is TRBV21-1 and J is TRBJ2-1. TRBV21-1 is annotated as a pseudogene. The CDR3 sequence is 12 residues long. CDR3 DNA: TGTGCCAGCAGCAAAGAGAGGCGTGAGCAGTTCTTC. Its protein is CASSKERREQFF.

This clonotype has a handful of counts. The rearrangement joins TRBV7-2 to TRBJ1-1; the match to TRBD1 covers 8 bases. CDR1 and CDR2 from the germline V gene are SGHTA and FQGNSA. The CDR3 has 15 amino acids. J gave up 0 bases and V 5 bases, and 5 bases lay outside the gene matches. In DNA, the CDR3 is TGTGCCAGCAGCGGGACAGGCTCGATGAACACTGAAGCTTTCTTT. It is translated as CASSGTGSMNTEAFF. Based on the CDR3 plus reference TRBV7-2 and TRBJ1-1, the full variable domain is GAGVSQSPSNKVTEKGKDVELRCDPISGHTALYWYRQSLGQGLEFLIYFQGNSAPDKSGLPSDRFSAERTGGSVSTLTIQRTQQEDSAVYLCASSGTGSMNTEAFFGQGTRLTVV.

This clonotype was counted only a few times. The CDR3 sequence: CASSHSGPRGEQFF. CDR3 coding DNA: TGCGCCAGCAGCCATTCGGGACCGAGGGGTGAGCAGTTCTTC. The chain has TRBV4-1 and TRBJ2-1; D possibly matches TRBD1 or TRBD2 (5 bases each). V lost 3 bases and J lost 9, with 15 bases in between. CDR1 and CDR2 from the germline V gene are MGHRA and YSYEKL. The CDR3 sequence is 14 residues long.

The DNA for the CDR3 is TGTGCCAGCAGCTTAGACAGGGAAGCTGCTGGCTACACCTTC. Protein product: CASSLDREAAGYTF. The chain has TRBV7-8 and TRBJ1-2; D is possibly TRBD1 (6 bases). Per the germline V gene, CDR1 is SGHVS and CDR2 is FQNEAQ. The ends were cut back, 1 base at V and 7 bases at J, with 13 bases in the middle. The CDR3 runs 14 residues.

The chain combines TRBV12-3 or TRBV12-4 with TRBJ1-1; D gene uncertain. Trimming removed 2 bases from V and 8 bases from J, with 6 bases in between. This CDR3 has 11 amino acids. In nucleotides, the CDR3 is TGTGCCAGCAGTTTAACGGCGGAAGCTTTCTTT. This gives the protein CASSLTAEAFF.

V gene TRBV4-1 combines with J gene TRBJ2-7; possibly TRBD2 for D (6 bases). This CDR3 has 14 amino acids. From germline, CDR1 is MGHRA and CDR2 YSYEKL. Trimming cost V 3 bases and J 3 bases, with 12 bases left between them. The CDR3 DNA reads TGCGCCAGCAGCCAGAAACCGGAGGGCTACGAGCAGTACTTC. It is translated as CASSQKPEGYEQYF.

A few counts support this clonotype. An end of the junction does not agree with germline; a read error may underlie this. The gene calls are TRBV12-3 or TRBV12-4 and TRBJ1-1; D not certain. This CDR3 is built from 11 residues. CDR3 nucleotide sequence: TGTGCCAGCATTTTATTCACTGAAGCTTTCTTT. It codes for CASILFTEAFF.

The chain joins TRBV14 to TRBJ1-2, with D uncertain. The V end was cut by 1 base, the J end by 3 bases, with 12 bases between. This CDR3 contains 15 residues. Germline V gives CDR1 SGHDN, CDR2 FVKESK. CDR3 sequence reads: CASSQAPDGYYGYTF. CDR3 sequence (DNA): TGTGCCAGCAGCCAAGCCCCTGACGGGTACTATGGCTACACCTTC.

The V gene is TRBV12-3 or TRBV12-4, the J gene TRBJ2-7; 8 nucleotides match TRBD1. V lost 6 bases, J lost 2 bases, and 0 bases stayed unmatched. The CDR3 has 12 amino acids. CDR3 nucleotide sequence: TGTGCCAGCAGACAGGGGGCCTACGAGCAGTACTTC. It is translated as CASRQGAYEQYF.

This clonotype came up many times. The CDR3 DNA reads TGCGCCAGCGGCTCCTCCTATAGAACAGATACGCAGTATTTT. Translated: CASGSSYRTDTQYF. The chain carries TRBV10-2 and TRBJ2-3; D unresolved. The V gene's germline CDR1 is WSHSY and CDR2 SAAADI. The CDR3 is 14 residues long. V lost 8 bases and J 3 bases, leaving 15 bases between the germline ends.

V and J are TRBV7-9 and TRBJ1-3; D is ambiguous. CDR3 length: 13 residues. In germline, CDR1 is SEHNR, CDR2 FQNEAQ (reference sequence). V lost 3 bases to trimming and J lost 5 bases, with 8 bases between them. The CDR3 loop reads CASSLEVRNTIYF. CDR3 DNA sequence: TGTGCCAGCAGCTTGGAAGTACGAAACACCATATATTTT.

The chain employs TRBV27 and TRBJ2-3, with D possibly TRBD2 on 5 matching bases. The CDR3 extends over 12 amino acids. V lost 5 bases, J lost 7 bases, and 10 bases lay in between. Germline V gene data show CDR1 as MNHEY and CDR2 as SMNVEV (reference sequence). As DNA, the CDR3 is TGTGCCAGCAGTCCCTCCGGGAATACGCAGTATTTT. As protein: CASSPSGNTQYF.

This chain connects TRBV5-1 to TRBJ2-5; D assignment may be TRBD1 or TRBD2 (5 bases each). The CDR3 has 15 amino acids. The V gene's germline CDR1 is SGHRS and CDR2 YFSETQ. V shed 0 bases and J shed 5 bases, with 14 bases lying between them. The CDR3 sequence: CASSLALGPTETQYF. CDR3 coding DNA: TGCGCCAGCAGCTTGGCGTTGGGACCGACGGAGACCCAGTACTTC.

V is TRBV4-2 and J is TRBJ2-1; 8 positions agree with TRBD2. Germline V CDR1 and CDR2: LGHNA, YNFKEQ. J gave up 7 bases and V 4 bases, and 12 bases lay outside the gene matches. The CDR3 spans 16 residues. CDR3 DNA: TGTGCCAGCAGCCTTTATTTGGCGGGGGGAGGAAATGAGCAGTTCTTC. Amino acid sequence: CASSLYLAGGGNEQFF.

This clonotype was counted a few times. The chain couples TRBV2 to TRBJ2-1; a weak D match, TRBD2 (7 bases). Germline lookup yields CDR1 SNHLY and CDR2 FYNNEI. V was clipped by 4 bases and J by 0 bases, with 16 bases between them. The CDR3 is 17 residues long. The CDR3 is CASSVGGGSSSYNEQFF. The CDR3 coding sequence is TGTGCCAGCAGTGTTGGGGGGGGCTCAAGCTCCTACAATGAGCAGTTCTTC.

This clonotype showed up just a few times. The V and J genes are TRBV18 and TRBJ2-5, with D possibly called TRBD1 or TRBD2 (5 bases each). Trimming left V 2 bases short and J 4 bases short, with 11 bases between. Germline loops: CDR1 KGHSH, CDR2 LQKENI. The CDR3 extends over 14 amino acids. The CDR3 region is CASSPTEGRETQYF. The CDR3 DNA reads as TGTGCCAGCTCACCAACAGAGGGGCGAGAGACCCAGTACTTC.

This clonotype was counted ten times or more. V is TRBV6-6 and J is TRBJ1-2; D uncertain. This CDR3 spans 12 amino acids. Trimming removed 4 bases at V and 5 bases at J, with 8 bases between. Germline values: CDR1 MNHNY, CDR2 SVGAGI (reference sequence). The CDR3 DNA follows: TGTGCCAGCAGTTCCGACATATATGGCTACACCTTC. As protein: CASSSDIYGYTF.

The chain uses TRBV29-1 and TRBJ1-3, with D unresolved. Germline values: CDR1 SQVTM, CDR2 ANQGSEA. CDR3 size: 14 residues. V lost 2 bases to trimming and J lost 0 bases, with 8 bases between them. The CDR3 is CSVERLGSGNTIYF. The DNA of the CDR3 is TGCAGCGTTGAAAGGTTGGGCTCTGGAAACACCATATATTTT.

This clonotype was seen a handful of times. CDR3 sequence (DNA): TGTGCCAGCAGCTTAGACGGGACAGGGACGATTAGCTATGGCTACACCTTC. It is translated as CASSLDGTGTISYGYTF. The gene calls are TRBV7-2 and TRBJ1-2; TRBD1 aligns across 9 bases. The CDR3 runs to 17 residues. Germline loops: CDR1 SGHTA, CDR2 FQGNSA. V trimming: 1 base; J trimming: 4 bases; junction bases outside the gene matches: 10. The variable domain in full, with the rest retrieved from reference TRBV7-2 and TRBJ1-2, is GAGVSQSPSNKVTEKGKDVELRCDPISGHTALYWYRQSLGQGLEFLIYFQGNSAPDKSGLPSDRFSAERTGGSVSTLTIQRTQQEDSAVYLCASSLDGTGTISYGYTFGSGTRLTVV.

This clonotype was counted many times. V and J are TRBV15 and TRBJ2-1; TRBD2 is a possible D gene (5 bases). This CDR3 has 15 residues. V dropped 1 base and J dropped 5 bases, with 12 bases sitting between them. Germline CDR1 and CDR2: LNHNV and YYDKDF (reference sequence). The CDR3 here is CATSRGHAGNNEQFF. CDR3 nucleotides: TGTGCCACCAGCAGAGGTCATGCGGGCAACAATGAGCAGTTCTTC.

This clonotype occurred a few times. The chain links TRBV20-1 to TRBJ1-5, with no clear D. Germline values: CDR1 DFQATT, CDR2 SNEGSKA (reference sequence). With 0 bases removed from V and 3 bases from J, the gap between germline ends came to 6 bases. This CDR3 has 13 amino acids. CDR3 DNA sequence: TGCAGTGCTAGAGATGGTGTCAATCAGCCCCAGCATTTT. This translates into CSARDGVNQPQHF.